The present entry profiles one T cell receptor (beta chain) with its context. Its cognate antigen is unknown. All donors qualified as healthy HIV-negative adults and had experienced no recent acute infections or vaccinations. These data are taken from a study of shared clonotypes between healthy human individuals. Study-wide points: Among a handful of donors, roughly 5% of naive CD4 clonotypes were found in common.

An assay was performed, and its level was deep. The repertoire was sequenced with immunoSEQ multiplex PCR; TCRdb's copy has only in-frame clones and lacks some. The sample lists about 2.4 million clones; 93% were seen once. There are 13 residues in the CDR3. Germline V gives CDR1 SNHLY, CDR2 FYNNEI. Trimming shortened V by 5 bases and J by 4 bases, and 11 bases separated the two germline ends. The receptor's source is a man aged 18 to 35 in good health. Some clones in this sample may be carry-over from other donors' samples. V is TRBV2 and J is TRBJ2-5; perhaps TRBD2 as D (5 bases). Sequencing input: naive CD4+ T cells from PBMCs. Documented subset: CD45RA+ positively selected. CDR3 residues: CASSLILGETQYF. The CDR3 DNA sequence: TGTGCCAGCAGTCTGATACTAGGAGAGACCCAGTACTTC.